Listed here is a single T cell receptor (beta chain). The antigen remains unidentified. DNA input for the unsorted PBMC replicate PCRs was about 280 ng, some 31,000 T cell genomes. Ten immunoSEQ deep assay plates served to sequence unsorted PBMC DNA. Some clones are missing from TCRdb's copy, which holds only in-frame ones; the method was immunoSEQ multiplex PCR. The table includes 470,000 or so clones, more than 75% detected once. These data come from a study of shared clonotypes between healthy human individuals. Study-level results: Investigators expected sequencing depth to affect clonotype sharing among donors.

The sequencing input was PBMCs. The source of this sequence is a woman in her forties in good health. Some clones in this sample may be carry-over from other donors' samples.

CDR3 region: CSVEATGSYGYTF. Written as DNA, the CDR3 is TGCAGCGTTGAAGCGACAGGTTCCTATGGCTACACCTTC. The chain joins TRBV29-1 to TRBJ1-2, with D possibly matching TRBD1 (6 bases). The CDR3 loop spans 13 amino acids. Between the trimmed V and J ends, which lost 1 base and 4 bases, there was a span of 10 bases. Germline loops: CDR1 SQVTM, CDR2 ANQGSEA.